This record covers a single TCR beta chain. Its antigen is not identified. These data belong to a study of T cell responses to AZD1222 COVID-19 vaccine. Study outcomes and limitations: With dominance at 160-218 and 743-854, vaccine-associated CD4 TCRs spanned spike. Clonal diversity was possibly underestimated, and white British individuals and females predominated among donors.

The germline V gene has CDR1 LNHDA and CDR2 SQIVND (reference sequence). The CDR3 is 13 residues long. The V end lost 1 base, the J end lost 6 bases, and 9 bases lay between the germline ends. Here immunoSEQ multiplex PCR was the method, and the copy in TCRdb shows in-frame clones only, minus some. The profile shows some 190,000 clones, roughly 94% of them singletons. The chain links TRBV19 to TRBJ1-1, with D perhaps TRBD1 (5 bases). Sequencing used peripheral blood, obtained 28 days after the second dose of the MenACWY control vaccine. The clonotype comes from an adult who received the MenACWY meningococcal vaccine as a control. The CDR3 is CASSIGTLSEAFF. The CDR3 region has the DNA TGTGCCAGTAGTATAGGGACATTGTCTGAAGCTTTCTTT.